This T cell receptor (beta chain) was recorded in a study of Graves' ophthalmopathy and Graves' hyperthyroidism. RNA transcripts yielded amplified TCR beta CDR3 regions. RT-PCR in the first round used HTBI primers; a second-round multiplex PCR followed. TCRdb recomputed calls from the multiplex PCR reads with MiXCR, one row per CDR3 protein. This repertoire shows hundreds of thousands of distinct CDR3 sequences, roughly 20% found once; its top ten account for around 3.2%. Trimming took off 2 bases at V and 7 bases at J, with 12 bases between the two ends. Germline lookup yields CDR1 MDHEN and CDR2 SYDVKM. The CDR3 extends over 15 amino acids.

The material sequenced was peripheral blood. This rearrangement joins TRBV28 to TRBJ1-6; a possible D gene is TRBD1 (5 bases). The TCR was taken from a woman aged 18-29 years with stable Graves' hyperthyroidism. This CDR3 is CASSLMGTTNSPLHF. The DNA of the CDR3 is TGTGCCAGCAGTTTAATGGGGACCACCAATTCACCCCTCCACTTT.